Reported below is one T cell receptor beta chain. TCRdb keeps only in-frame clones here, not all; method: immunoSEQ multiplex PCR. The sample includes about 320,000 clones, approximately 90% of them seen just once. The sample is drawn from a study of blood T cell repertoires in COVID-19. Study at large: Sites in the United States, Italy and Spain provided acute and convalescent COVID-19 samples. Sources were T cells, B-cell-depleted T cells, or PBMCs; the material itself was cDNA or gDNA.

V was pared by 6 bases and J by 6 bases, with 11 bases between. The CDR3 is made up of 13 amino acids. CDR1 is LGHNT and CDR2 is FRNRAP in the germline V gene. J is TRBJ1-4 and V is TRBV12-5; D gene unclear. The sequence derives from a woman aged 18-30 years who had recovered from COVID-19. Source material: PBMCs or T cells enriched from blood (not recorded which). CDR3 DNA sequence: TGTGCTAGTGGGAACGGTCAGGATGAAAAACTGTTTTTT. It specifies CASGNGQDEKLFF. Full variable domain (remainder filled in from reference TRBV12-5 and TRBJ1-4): DARVTQTPRHKVTEMGQEVTMRCQPILGHNTVFWYRQTMMQGLELLAYFRNRAPLDDSGMPKDRFSAEMPDATLATLKIQPSEPRDSAVYFCASGNGQDEKLFFGSGTQLSVL.